The text below deals with one T cell receptor beta chain. What antigen it recognizes has not been identified. Base qualities are missing; no much larger clone stands one base away. CDR1 and CDR2, per the germline V gene, are SGHTA and FQGNSA. The trim is 1 base for V and 0 bases for J, with a gap of 11 bases between the germline ends. The CDR3 measures 16 amino acids from cysteine to phenylalanine. CDR3 DNA is the only sequence kept; it has 48 bases, read in frame from the first base. The record originates from a study of OX40 agonist ivuxolimab in advanced cancers. With regard to the full study: The costimulatory receptor OX40 (CD134) was targeted by ivuxolimab, a fully human IgG2 agonistic monoclonal antibody. Patients were allowed to have had prior anti-PD-1, anti-PD-L1 or anti-CTLA-4 therapy, and more than 30% of the dose-escalation patients had previously received checkpoint inhibitors. The paper describes the monotherapy dose-escalation part (N of about 52 patients) of the phase I trial of ivuxolimab. Partial responses were achieved by three dose-escalation patients, of whom one had hepatocellular carcinoma and two had cutaneous melanoma. Among the approximately 54 dose-escalation patients, roughly 20 had hepatocellular carcinoma, around 15 melanoma, 9 renal cell carcinoma and 9 head and neck cancer. Intravenous ivuxolimab was administered to patients every 2 weeks at six dose levels: 0.01, 0.1, 0.3, 1.5, 3 and 10 mg/kg. The purpose of peripheral TCRbeta sequencing was to test whether ivuxolimab changed TCR sequence diversity and led to clonal T-cell expansion. A male proportion of nearly 85% and a mean age of about 60 years, ranging from 23 to 79, were recorded for the dose-escalation cohort.

Patients with autoimmune disease history or receiving systemic immunosuppression were excluded from the trial. In every dose cohort, peripheral blood was drawn for TCR sequencing at baseline, cycle 4 day 1, and cycle 7 day 1. Samples came from an open-label, multicenter, first-in-human phase I dose-escalation trial of ivuxolimab. Adults with locally advanced or metastatic melanoma, renal cell carcinoma, hepatocellular carcinoma or head and neck squamous cell carcinoma were enrolled in the trial. Before TCR sequencing, CD4+ and CD8+ T cells were separately sorted from peripheral blood. Results the study describes overall, beyond this receptor: In partial responders in the 0.1-3.0 mg/kg groups, normalized peripheral clonal expansion was found to be among the lowest, especially among CD8+ T cells. At doses of 0.1 to 3.0 mg/kg, clonal expansion of both CD4+ and CD8+ blood T cells was observed from baseline to week 6. The antigen specificity of the clonally expanded peripheral T cells was not determined. Low levels of normalized T-cell clonal expansion were also shown by some nonresponding patients. After ivuxolimab, CD8+ T cells had more expanded clones than CD4+ T cells on average.

Genomic DNA was extracted from sorted cells for sequencing of the TCRbeta CDR3 region. TCRbeta CDR3 regions were sequenced using the immunoSEQ Assay. TCRdb provides this immuneACCESS table in a form limited to in-frame rearrangements. Some clones are lacking; in checked studies, under half of them reflect an unresolved V gene, and why the rest are absent is not known. For this sample the table gives 100,000 to 110,000 clones, of which more than 85% were detected only once. The ten biggest clones cover 0.45% to 0.65% of the sample. The receptor chain draws on TRBV7-2 and TRBJ2-3; TRBD2 could be the D gene, as 6 bases match. The sequenced sample was CD4+ or CD8+ T cells sorted from blood, obtained in a trial of the OX40 agonist ivuxolimab. This clonotype was sampled from an adult with an advanced solid tumor such as melanoma, head and neck, liver or kidney cancer. The base sequence is TGTGCCAGCAGCTTAGTAGCGGCAGCAAGCACAGATACGCAGTATTTT. Translated, it gives CASSLVAAASTDTQYF.